The rows below give T cell receptor beta chains drawn from one sample of a study of OX40 agonist ivuxolimab in advanced cancers. Using immunoSEQ multiplex PCR, the repertoire was profiled, and TCRdb retains in-frame clones only, with some absent. Among some 60,000 clones listed, about four fifths were seen once. The sequencing used CD4+ or CD8+ T cells sorted from blood, collected in a trial of the OX40 agonist ivuxolimab. The origin of the receptors is an adult with an advanced solid tumor such as melanoma, head and neck, liver or kidney cancer. Each CDR3 is given with its conserved first and last residue. The D gene is left open where the match is weak. Clone size is shown for a subset of rows, as once, few, many or a class of expanded clone.

D gene	V gene	clone size	J gene	CDR3 protein	CDR3 DNA
NA	TRBV6-1	NA	TRBJ1-5	CASSDPRQALNQPQHF	TGTGCCAGCAGTGACCCTCGACAGGCCCTCAATCAGCCCCAGCATTTT
TRBD2	TRBV11-2	NA	TRBJ2-7	CASSLARLAGAYEQYF	TGTGCCAGCAGCTTAGCCCGACTAGCGGGAGCGTACGAGCAGTACTTC
NA	TRBV7-6	NA	TRBJ1-1	CASRSDMNTEAFF	TGTGCCAGCAGGTCAGATATGAACACTGAAGCTTTCTTT
TRBD1	TRBV2	NA	TRBJ1-5	CASSVDRVNQPQHF	TGTGCCAGCAGTGTAGACAGGGTAAATCAGCCCCAGCATTTT
TRBD2	TRBV6-1	NA	TRBJ2-1	CASSELAGLIYNEQFF	TGTGCCAGCAGTGAATTAGCGGGCCTTATCTACAATGAGCAGTTCTTC
NA	TRBV5-1	few	TRBJ1-2	CASSLAGVDGYTF	TGCGCCAGCAGCTTGGCAGGGGTTGATGGCTACACCTTC
TRBD2	TRBV2	NA	TRBJ2-7	CASSETTSVSYEQYF	TGTGCCAGCAGTGAAACGACTAGCGTCTCCTACGAGCAGTACTTC
NA	TRBV6-1	few	TRBJ2-2	CASSSITGAGELFF	TGTGCCAGCAGTTCAATAACAGGCGCCGGGGAGCTGTTTTTT
NA	TRBV9	NA	TRBJ2-5	CASSVGAGGGQETQYF	TGTGCCAGCAGCGTCGGTGCCGGGGGCGGGCAAGAGACCCAGTACTTC
NA	TRBV2	NA	TRBJ1-1	CASRDRSELTEAFF	TGTGCCAGCAGAGACCGGTCCGAACTCACTGAAGCTTTCTTT
NA	TRBV6-1	NA	TRBJ1-1	CASSASLNTEAFF	TGTGCCAGCAGTGCGTCCCTGAACACTGAAGCTTTCTTT
TRBD1	TRBV7-9	NA	TRBJ2-1	CASSYGQGGDEQFF	TGTGCCAGCAGCTACGGACAGGGTGGGGATGAGCAGTTCTTC
NA	TRBV28	NA	TRBJ2-1	CASRETGNYNEQFF	TGTGCCAGCAGAGAGACAGGTAACTACAATGAGCAGTTCTTC
NA	TRBV28	NA	TRBJ2-7	CASRVKEHEQYF	TGTGCCAGCAGGGTAAAGGAGCACGAGCAGTACTTC
TRBD2	TRBV5-1	NA	TRBJ2-7	CASSLMIAGTYEQYF	TGCGCCAGCAGCTTGATGATAGCGGGAACCTACGAGCAGTACTTC
NA	TRBV7-2	NA	TRBJ1-5	CASSLAYIPGHQPQHF	TGTGCCAGCAGCTTAGCGTACATACCGGGCCATCAGCCCCAGCATTTT
NA	TRBV7-9	NA	TRBJ2-3	CASSLGAESSDTQYF	TGTGCCAGCAGCTTAGGAGCGGAAAGTTCAGATACGCAGTATTTT
TRBD1	TRBV18	NA	TRBJ1-1	CASSPGVPGQKNTEAFF	TGTGCCAGCTCACCAGGGGTTCCGGGACAGAAAAACACTGAAGCTTTCTTT
NA	TRBV4-1	NA	TRBJ1-6	CASSQVHNSYNSPLHF	TGCGCCAGCAGCCAAGTTCACAACTCCTATAATTCACCCCTCCACTTT
NA	TRBV15	NA	TRBJ1-1	CATSSSLSREAFF	TGTGCCACCAGCAGCAGTCTCTCCCGTGAAGCTTTCTTT
NA	TRBV15	few	TRBJ1-5	CATSRQYNQPQHF	TGTGCCACCAGCAGACAGTACAATCAGCCCCAGCATTTT
NA	TRBV7-2	NA	TRBJ2-1	CASSPRHLRVGNEQFF	TGTGCCAGCAGCCCGCGACACCTCAGGGTAGGGAATGAGCAGTTCTTC
TRBD1	TRBV5-4	NA	TRBJ1-6	CASSGTGGAPYNSPLHF	TGTGCCAGCAGCGGAACAGGGGGCGCCCCCTATAATTCACCCCTCCACTTT
TRBD2	TRBV28	NA	TRBJ2-3	CASSGGLGTDTQYF	TGTGCCAGCAGTGGGGGACTAGGCACAGATACGCAGTATTTT
NA	TRBV28	NA	TRBJ1-2	CASSLQTAIYGYTF	TGTGCCAGCAGTCTCCAGACAGCTATCTATGGCTACACCTTC
NA	TRBV27	NA	TRBJ2-6	CASSPRPGAGANVLTF	TGTGCCAGCAGTCCGCGGCCCGGGGCTGGGGCCAACGTCCTGACTTTC
NA	TRBV5-1	NA	TRBJ2-6	CASSQEVPGANVLTF	TGCGCCAGCAGCCAAGAAGTTCCTGGGGCCAACGTCCTGACTTTC
TRBD1	TRBV19	NA	TRBJ1-6	CASSRTGARNSPLHF	TGTGCCAGTAGCAGGACAGGGGCTAGGAATTCACCCCTCCACTTT
TRBD2	TRBV6-5	NA	TRBJ2-3	CASSSAGGRTDTQYF	TGTGCCAGCAGTTCAGCGGGGGGGCGGACAGATACGCAGTATTTT
NA	TRBV6-6	NA	TRBJ1-2	CASSTSNYGYTF	TGTGCCAGCAGTACGTCTAACTATGGCTACACCTTC
NA	TRBV19	NA	TRBJ2-1	CASGAAHSYNEQFF	TGTGCCAGCGGGGCGGCCCACTCCTACAATGAGCAGTTCTTC
NA	TRBV2	NA	TRBJ2-3	CASIFGGALTDTQYF	TGTGCCAGCATTTTTGGGGGGGCCTTAACAGATACGCAGTATTTT
NA	TRBV9	NA	TRBJ2-7	CASSVGQGTYEQYF	TGTGCCAGCAGCGTCGGCCAGGGAACGTACGAGCAGTACTTC
NA	TRBV28	few	TRBJ2-7	CASSPHGGATYEQYF	TGTGCCAGCAGTCCACACGGAGGGGCCACCTACGAGCAGTACTTC
NA	TRBV7-6	NA	TRBJ1-3	CASSPRPISGNTIYF	TGTGCCAGCAGCCCCCGACCGATCTCTGGAAACACCATATATTTT
NA	TRBV28	few	TRBJ2-5	CASSRLAMEETQYF	TGTGCCAGCAGTCGTCTAGCGATGGAGGAGACCCAGTACTTC
NA	TRBV6-6	NA	TRBJ1-5	CASSYGEAQPQHF	TGTGCCAGCAGTTACGGGGAAGCTCAGCCCCAGCATTTT
TRBD2	TRBV5-4	once	TRBJ2-1	CASSTREGGYNEQFF	TGTGCCAGCAGCACCCGGGAGGGAGGCTACAATGAGCAGTTCTTC
NA	TRBV28	NA	TRBJ1-2	CASSLGLGYTF	TGTGCCAGCAGCCTGGGGCTTGGCTACACCTTC
NA	TRBV7-6	NA	TRBJ2-2	CASSRTRHGELFF	TGTGCCAGCAGCAGGACCAGGCACGGGGAGCTGTTTTTT
NA	TRBV21-1	NA	TRBJ1-5	CASSKYVQGSNQPQHF	TGTGCCAGCAGCAAATATGTACAGGGAAGCAATCAGCCCCAGCATTTT
NA	TRBV7-8	NA	TRBJ1-3	CASGRGRAAGNTIYF	TGTGCCAGCGGAAGAGGCAGGGCCGCTGGAAACACCATATATTTT
NA	TRBV29-1	once	TRBJ2-7	CSVEDEGFGEQYF	TGCAGCGTTGAAGATGAAGGATTTGGCGAGCAGTACTTC
TRBD1	TRBV27	NA	TRBJ2-5	CASSLDRGETQYF	TGTGCCAGCAGTTTGGACAGGGGAGAGACCCAGTACTTC
NA	TRBV6-1	NA	TRBJ2-1	CASRREDTYNEQFF	TGTGCCAGCAGACGCGAGGATACCTACAATGAGCAGTTCTTC
NA	TRBV9	NA	TRBJ1-1	CASSVESDNTEAFF	TGTGCCAGCAGCGTAGAATCTGATAACACTGAAGCTTTCTTT
TRBD2	TRBV13	NA	TRBJ2-7	CASSTPRAGGSYEQYF	TGTGCCAGCAGCACCCCGAGAGCGGGAGGTTCCTACGAGCAGTACTTC
NA	TRBV20-1	NA	TRBJ2-1	CSAKWWSEQFF	TGCAGTGCCAAGTGGTGGAGTGAGCAGTTCTTC
TRBD1	TRBV4-1	NA	TRBJ2-2	CASRGTGTNTGELFF	TGCGCCAGCAGGGGGACAGGGACCAACACCGGGGAGCTGTTTTTT
NA	TRBV6-6	few	TRBJ1-3	CASSRQRDADGSTIYF	TGTGCCAGCAGCCGCCAACGGGACGCCGATGGGTCCACCATATATTTT
TRBD1	TRBV4-1	NA	TRBJ2-2	CASSPRSGQGATGELFF	TGCGCCAGCAGCCCGCGCTCGGGACAGGGGGCGACCGGGGAGCTGTTTTTT
NA	TRBV5-4	few	TRBJ1-6	CASSLGSSQNSPLHF	TGTGCCAGCAGCTTGGGGTCCAGTCAGAATTCACCCCTCCACTTT
NA	TRBV7-2	NA	TRBJ1-3	CASSLDQGTTIYF	TGTGCCAGCAGCTTAGATCAGGGCACCACCATATATTTT
NA	TRBV5-1	medium-sized	TRBJ1-4	CASSLGATNEKLFF	TGCGCCAGCAGCTTGGGGGCTACTAATGAAAAACTGTTTTTT
NA	TRBV19	once	TRBJ1-1	CASSIWGEAFF	TGTGCCAGTAGTATATGGGGGGAAGCTTTCTTT
NA	TRBV5-4	NA	TRBJ1-4	CASSRAPAATNEKLFF	TGTGCCAGCAGCAGGGCCCCCGCAGCGACTAATGAAAAACTGTTTTTT
TRBD1	TRBV5-1	NA	TRBJ1-3	CASSLDGTVSGNTIYF	TGCGCCAGCAGCTTGGATGGGACAGTCTCTGGAAACACCATATATTTT
NA	TRBV7-9	NA	TRBJ2-1	CASSTRGDNEQFF	TGTGCCAGCAGCACGAGGGGGGACAATGAGCAGTTCTTC
TRBD2	TRBV19	NA	TRBJ2-1	CASSLGLAGVDEQFF	TGTGCCAGTAGTCTAGGACTAGCGGGAGTGGATGAGCAGTTCTTC